The rows below give T cell receptor beta chains drawn from one sample of a study of T cells in localized non-small cell lung cancer. TCRdb's copy holds only in-frame clones and misses some; the assay was immunoSEQ multiplex PCR. Among under 50,000 clones listed, more than 80% were seen once. The source was peripheral blood mononuclear cells, collected before any cancer treatment. These receptors all stem from an older male donor with stage II lung adenocarcinoma. Both conserved end residues are part of each CDR3. Fields, in order: V gene, D gene, clone size, J gene, CDR3 DNA, CDR3 protein. D genes are given only for firm matches. A clone size is listed for some rows: how often the clone was seen (once, few, many), or a class if it is expanded.

V: TRBV29-1; D: .; size: once; J: TRBJ1-4; DNA: TGCAGCGTTAAGGGGGAAGGAGAAAAACTGTTTTTT; CDR3: CSVKGEGEKLFF
V: TRBV7-2; D: .; size: .; J: TRBJ2-1; DNA: TGTGCCAGCAGCCTCCGGTGGAATGAGCAGTTCTTC; CDR3: CASSLRWNEQFF
V: TRBV7-2; D: .; size: .; J: TRBJ2-5; DNA: TGTGCCAGCAGCTTGGGAGCCTCTGGGGAGTACTTC; CDR3: CASSLGASGEYF
V: TRBV2; D: TRBD2; size: .; J: TRBJ2-3; DNA: TGTGCCAACAGTGAGATGGCGGGAGGAAGGGATACGCAGTATTTT; CDR3: CANSEMAGGRDTQYF
V: TRBV5-8; D: .; size: .; J: TRBJ1-4; DNA: TGTGCCAGCAGCGGCTTGTGGCAGTATAAACTGTTTTTT; CDR3: CASSGLWQYKLFF
V: TRBV6-5; D: TRBD1; size: .; J: TRBJ2-5; DNA: TGTGCCAGCAGTTACTCGACAGGGAATAGAGAGACCCAGTACTTC; CDR3: CASSYSTGNRETQYF
V: TRBV5-4; D: .; size: .; J: TRBJ1-2; DNA: TGTGCCAGCAGCGGGCCCGGGGGGTCTGGCTACACCTTC; CDR3: CASSGPGGSGYTF
V: TRBV30; D: TRBD2; size: .; J: TRBJ2-3; DNA: TGTGCCTTCGGGCCTAGCGGGAGTCCGGAATATTTT; CDR3: CAFGPSGSPEYF
V: TRBV11-2; D: .; size: .; J: TRBJ1-5; DNA: TGTGCCAGCAGCTTATCAGGGAATCAGCCCCAGCATTTT; CDR3: CASSLSGNQPQHF
V: TRBV5-1; D: TRBD1; size: .; J: TRBJ1-5; DNA: TGCGCCAGCAGCGTGGGAGGGGGCGGACAGCCCCAGCATTTT; CDR3: CASSVGGGGQPQHF
V: TRBV5-1; D: .; size: .; J: TRBJ2-3; DNA: TGCGCCAGCAGCCCGGTCGGGAGCACTAGCACAGATACGCAGTATTTT; CDR3: CASSPVGSTSTDTQYF
V: TRBV28; D: .; size: .; J: TRBJ2-1; DNA: TGTGCCAGCAGTTTATATGCGATCCAGCGGATCAACAATGAGCAGTTCTTC; CDR3: CASSLYAIQRINNEQFF
V: TRBV10-3; D: TRBD2; size: .; J: TRBJ2-6; DNA: TGTGCCTTGGGGAGGGCAGGATCTTACTCTGGGGCCAACGTCCTGACTTTC; CDR3: CALGRAGSYSGANVLTF
V: TRBV7-8; D: .; size: .; J: TRBJ1-4; DNA: TGTGCCAGCAGCTTAGGGCACAGGGCGATTAATGAAAAACTGTTTTTT; CDR3: CASSLGHRAINEKLFF
V: TRBV13; D: .; size: .; J: TRBJ1-5; DNA: TGTGCCAGCAGCTTTTCAGGGTATGATGGGAGCAATCAGCCCCAGCATTTT; CDR3: CASSFSGYDGSNQPQHF
V: TRBV5-6; D: .; size: once; J: TRBJ2-7; DNA: TGTGCCAGCAGCTTGGGGGGGCGGAACTACGAGCAGTACTTC; CDR3: CASSLGGRNYEQYF
V: TRBV5-1; D: .; size: .; J: TRBJ1-1; DNA: TGCGCCAGCAGCGCCGCCGGTTTTGAAGCTTTCTTT; CDR3: CASSAAGFEAFF
V: TRBV28; D: .; size: .; J: TRBJ1-4; DNA: TGTGCCAGTTGGGACCGCGCCGAAAAACTGTTTTTT; CDR3: CASWDRAEKLFF
V: TRBV5-1; D: TRBD1; size: .; J: TRBJ1-2; DNA: TGCGCCAGCAGCTTCCCTACAGGGGGTCCGGATGGCTACACCTTC; CDR3: CASSFPTGGPDGYTF
V: TRBV5-1; D: .; size: .; J: TRBJ2-6; DNA: TGCGCCAGCAGGGTTTCTGGGGCCAACGTCCTGACTTTC; CDR3: CASRVSGANVLTF
V: TRBV5-1; D: .; size: .; J: TRBJ1-1; DNA: TGCGCCAGCAGCTTGGCCTATGGTAGGACCTCGAAGGGGGGAATCGCTGAAGCTTTCTTT; CDR3: CASSLAYGRTSKGGIAEAFF
V: TRBV6-1; D: TRBD2; size: .; J: TRBJ2-2; DNA: TGTGCCAGCAGCCCACTAGCGTCGAACACCGGGGAGCTGTTTTTT; CDR3: CASSPLASNTGELFF
V: TRBV18; D: .; size: .; J: TRBJ1-4; DNA: TGTGCCAGCTCTGCGACAGAGTCAACTAATGAAAAACTGTTTTTT; CDR3: CASSATESTNEKLFF
V: TRBV7-9; D: .; size: .; J: TRBJ1-1; DNA: TGTGCCAGCGTGGACGCGGGAGGTATGAGCACTGAAGCTTTCTTT; CDR3: CASVDAGGMSTEAFF
V: TRBV28; D: .; size: .; J: TRBJ2-1; DNA: TGTGCCTCCAAGGGGGTAGTCAATGAGCAGTTCTTC; CDR3: CASKGVVNEQFF
V: TRBV4-1; D: TRBD1; size: .; J: TRBJ2-1; DNA: TGCGCCAGCAGCCAAGAGGGATCGGGACAGGGGTTTGAGCAGTTCTTC; CDR3: CASSQEGSGQGFEQFF
V: TRBV18; D: .; size: .; J: TRBJ1-5; DNA: TGTGCCAGCTCGTTATCTGAAGGCAATCAGCCCCAGCATTTT; CDR3: CASSLSEGNQPQHF
V: TRBV6-6; D: .; size: once; J: TRBJ1-1; DNA: TGTGCCGGCAGTGCGGCCGGGACCCAAAGGGAAGCTTTCTTT; CDR3: CAGSAAGTQREAFF
V: TRBV5-1; D: .; size: .; J: TRBJ2-1; DNA: TGCGCCTCCCGGACAGTAAGCTCCTACAATGAGCAGTTCTTC; CDR3: CASRTVSSYNEQFF
V: TRBV28; D: TRBD1; size: once; J: TRBJ1-2; DNA: TGTGCCAGCAGTTTGCCGCCAGGGGGGGAGGGCTACACCTTC; CDR3: CASSLPPGGEGYTF
V: TRBV5-1; D: .; size: .; J: TRBJ1-1; DNA: TGCGCCAGCAGCAACCGCGAGACGGGCGGGGCCCCTGAAGCTTTCTTT; CDR3: CASSNRETGGAPEAFF